This entry lists 7 T cell receptor beta chains sequenced from one sample in a study of post-analysis software for immune sequencing data. Overall study results and limits: Roughly 5 TRBV segments occurring more often in patients than controls included TRBV5-6, TRBV5-1 and TRBV20-1.

These receptors have no known antigen. Presence of unique molecular identifiers characterized the TCR beta cDNA libraries. TCRdb reprocessed the PCR reads with MiXCR, giving one entry per CDR3 protein. This table has hundreds of thousands of distinct CDR3 sequences, around 64% appearing once. The material sequenced was blood. Source of these receptors: a girl aged 2 to 9 with multiple sclerosis.

The chain carries TRBV18 and TRBJ2-1; D is undetermined. Trimming took 5 bases from V and 4 from J, leaving 9 bases between them. The CDR3 runs 13 residues. The germline V gene encodes CDR1 KGHSH and CDR2 LQKENI. CDR3 amino acids: CASSELSYNEQFF. DNA for the CDR3: TGTGCCAGCTCAGAACTTTCTTACAATGAGCAGTTCTTC. Using reference TRBV18 and TRBJ2-1 for the parts outside the CDR3, the full variable domain is NAGVMQNPRHLVRRRGQEARLRCSPMKGHSHVYWYRQLPEEGLKFMVYLQKENIIDESGMPKERFSAEFPKEGPSILRIQQVVRGDSAAYFCASSELSYNEQFFGPGTRLTVL.

The V gene is TRBV12-3 or TRBV12-4, the J gene TRBJ2-3, with D perhaps being TRBD1 or TRBD2 (5 bases each). Trimming removed 6 bases at V and 5 bases at J, with 15 bases between. This CDR3 has 14 amino acids. The CDR3 region has the DNA TGTGCCAGCAGCGCCCGGGACGTTGGAGATACGCAGTATTTT. Translated: CASSARDVGDTQYF.

In its sample, this clonotype was seen a few times. The genes are TRBV7-9 and TRBJ1-1, with no clear D. The CDR3 spans 14 residues. Trimming took 1 base from V and 4 from J, leaving 10 bases between them. Germline values: CDR1 SEHNR, CDR2 FQNEAQ (reference sequence). The CDR3 reads CASSLGLGSTEAFF. The DNA for the CDR3 is TGTGCCAGCAGCTTAGGTCTGGGTAGCACTGAAGCTTTCTTT.

The chain employs TRBV20-1 and TRBJ2-1; either TRBD1 or TRBD2 may supply D (5 bases each). The CDR3 is made up of 11 amino acids. The V end was cut by 7 bases, the J end by 4 bases, with 8 bases between. CDR1 DFQATT and CDR2 SNEGSKA come from the germline V gene (reference sequence). Written as DNA, the CDR3 is TGCAGTGTGGGGGTTTACAATGAGCAGTTCTTC. This encodes CSVGVYNEQFF.

The chain employs TRBV29-1 and TRBJ2-5; no clear D. The CDR3 extends over 13 amino acids. V was cut by 7 bases and J by 2 bases, with 14 bases left in between. Germline CDR1 and CDR2: SQVTM and ANQGSEA. CDR3 coding DNA: TGCAGCGCGTTGCCCTTCCCTCAAGAGACCCAGTACTTC. It specifies CSALPFPQETQYF.

The V call is TRBV5-6, the J call TRBJ2-4, with 14 bases identical to TRBD2. CDR1 and CDR2 (germline): SGHDT, YYEEEE. The V segment lost 0 bases and the J segment 1 base; nucleotides outside the gene matches: 15. This CDR3 has 22 residues. CDR3 in DNA: TGTGCCAGCAGCTTGGGTGACAGGCGAATAGGACTAGCGGGAGGTGCCAAAAACATTCAGTACTTC. Its protein product is CASSLGDRRIGLAGGAKNIQYF. The full variable domain, rest sourced from reference TRBV5-6 and TRBJ2-4, is DAGVTQSPTHLIKTRGQQVTLRCSPKSGHDTVSWYQQALGQGPQFIFQYYEEEERQRGNFPDRFSGHQFPNYSSELNVNALLLGDSALYLCASSLGDRRIGLAGGAKNIQYFGAGTRLSVL.

This chain connects TRBV2 to TRBJ2-1; 10 nucleotides match TRBD1. This CDR3 is 13 amino acids long. Germline loops: CDR1 SNHLY, CDR2 FYNNEI. V lost 4 bases to trimming and J lost 10 bases; unmatched junction nucleotides: 4. Written as DNA, the CDR3 is TGTGCCAGCAGTGTGGACAGGGGGGACGAGCAGTTCTTC. Amino acid sequence: CASSVDRGDEQFF.